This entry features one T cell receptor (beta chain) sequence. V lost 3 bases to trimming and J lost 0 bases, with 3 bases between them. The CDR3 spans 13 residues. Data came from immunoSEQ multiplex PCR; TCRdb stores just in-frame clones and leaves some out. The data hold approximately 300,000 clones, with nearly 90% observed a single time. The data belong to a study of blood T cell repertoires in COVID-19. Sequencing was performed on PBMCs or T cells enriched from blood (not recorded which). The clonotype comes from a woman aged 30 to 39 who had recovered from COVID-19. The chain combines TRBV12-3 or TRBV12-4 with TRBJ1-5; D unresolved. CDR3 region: CASSLYSNQPQHF. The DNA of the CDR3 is TGTGCCAGCAGTTTGTATAGCAATCAGCCCCAGCATTTT.